This T cell receptor (beta chain) was profiled in a study of blood T cell repertoires in COVID-19 (TCRdb year 2020). Regarding the complete study: Collaborator samples came from the United States, Italy and Spain and covered acute and convalescent phases of COVID-19. The material from the prospective study consisted of cDNA or gDNA derived from T cells, B-cell-depleted T cells, or PBMCs. The dataset comprised deeply sampled blood TCRbeta repertoires from subjects exposed to, actively infected with, or recovered from COVID-19. The repertoires were made available in a free public database intended to serve as a resource for research on the immune response to SARS-CoV-2. Samples came from the ongoing ImmuneRACE study (first 160 participants) plus 1,254 subjects from 6 global collaborators. A de-identified subject ID, COVID-19 status, age in years and sex were almost always included in the sample metadata. Where available, HLA class I and class II types were obtained from metadata supplied by the sample provider rather than from assay-based typing. The study at large found these results: How much clinical and demographic metadata was included differed by source and by participant, and the metadata was provided uncurated.

Details on this clone: Its specific antigen is unknown. Base qualities are missing; no much larger clone stands one base away.

For this chain, trimming is 1 base at the V end and 2 bases at the J end, and the number of junction bases without a gene match is 2. The CDR3 spans 14 residues, from the cysteine through the phenylalanine. Only the CDR3 DNA is retained, 42 bases long and in frame from the first base. For CDR1 and CDR2, the germline V gene lists SGHNT and YENEEA. TCRbeta CDR3 regions were amplified from genomic DNA using the immunoSEQ Assay, a bias-controlled multiplex PCR. The original methods were these. The number of nucleated cells in each sample was estimated by amplification of reference gene primers within the assay. Sequence reads were collapsed and filtered to measure the absolute abundance of every unique TCRbeta CDR3 rearrangement. Productive Simpson clonality was computed per sample as the square root of Simpson's diversity index over productive rearrangements. TCRdb re-hosts the immuneACCESS table, in-frame sequences only. Its copies lack some clones; in the studies checked, an unresolved V gene accounts for under half of them, and the cause for the rest is not known. V and J calls and clone size are those listed in that table; D and trimming were worked out from the DNA. This sample has 150,000 to 200,000 clones in its table, and approximately 90% of those were observed once. The ten top clones hold around 6.5% of the sample.

Collaborating institutions collected whole blood in K2EDTA tubes following their own protocols. Collaborator samples were shipped for TCRbeta analysis as frozen whole blood, isolated PBMCs, or DNA extracted from either sample type. This clonotype was obtained from a woman older than 75 in a cohort sampled during active or convalescent COVID-19. The V and J genes are TRBV11-3 and TRBJ2-7, with 7 junctional bases fitting TRBD1. The sequenced sample was peripheral blood. The DNA sequence is TGTGCCAGCAGCTTAGGACAGGGTCCCTACGAGCAGTACTTC. It translates to CASSLGQGPYEQYF. With the rest looked up from the reference TRBV11-3 and TRBJ2-7 genes rather than sequenced, the full variable domain is EAGVVQSPRYKIIEKKQPVAFWCNPISGHNTLYWYLQNLGQGPELLIRYENEEAVDDSQLPKDRFSAERLKGVDSTLKIQPAELGDSAVYLCASSLGQGPYEQYFGPGTRLTVT.